This TCR beta chain was profiled in a study of shared clonotypes between healthy human individuals. Cells designated naive CD8 were CD45RO-negative and were positively selected for CCR7, with terminally differentiated effector memory CD45RA+ cells excluded. Overall study findings and caveats: On the whole, naive subsets had larger estimated richness than memory subsets had.

Of note for this clone: Its cognate antigen is unknown.

Assay: immunoSEQ multiplex PCR; the TCRdb copy retains only in-frame clones and omits some. Of roughly 2,000,000 clones in the sample, around 95% are singletons; the top ten hold roughly 1.7%. Germline CDR1 is MNHEY and CDR2 is SVGAGI. V dropped 0 bases and J dropped 6 bases, with 14 bases sitting between them. This CDR3 has 15 residues. The sequencing input was naive CD8+ T cells from PBMCs. The J gene is TRBJ1-1, the V gene TRBV6-5; tentatively, D is TRBD1 (5 bases). The receptor's source is a man aged 18 to 29 in good health. Some clones in this sample may be carry-over from other donors' samples. The CDR3 protein is CASSYSRTSGAEAFF. CDR3 bases: TGTGCCAGCAGTTACTCCAGGACTTCGGGGGCTGAAGCTTTCTTT.